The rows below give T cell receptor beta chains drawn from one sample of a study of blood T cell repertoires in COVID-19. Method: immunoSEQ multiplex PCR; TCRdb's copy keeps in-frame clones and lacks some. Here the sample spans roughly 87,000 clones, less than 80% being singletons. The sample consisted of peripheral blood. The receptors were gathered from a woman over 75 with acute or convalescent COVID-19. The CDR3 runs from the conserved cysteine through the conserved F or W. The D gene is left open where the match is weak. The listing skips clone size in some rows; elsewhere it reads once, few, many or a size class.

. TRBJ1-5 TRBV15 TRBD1 TGTGCCACCAGCAGAGATCGACGGGGACAGTTGGATCAGCCCCAGCATTTT CATSRDRRGQLDQPQHF
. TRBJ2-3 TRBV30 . TGTGCCTGGACCCCCTTAGTTACAGATACGCAGTATTTT CAWTPLVTDTQYF
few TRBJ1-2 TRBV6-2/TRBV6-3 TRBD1 TGTGCCAGCAGTTGGACAGGGGACTATGGCTACACCTTC CASSWTGDYGYTF
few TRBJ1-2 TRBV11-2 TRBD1 TGTGCCAGCAGCTTAGATTCGGGGACAGGTCCCTATGGCTACACCTTC CASSLDSGTGPYGYTF
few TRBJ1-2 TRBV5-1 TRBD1 TGCGCCAGCAGCTCTCAGGGGGCGGCTGGCTACACCTTC CASSSQGAAGYTF
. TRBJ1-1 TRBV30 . TGTGCCTGGAGTGTACCAGGGGTGAATACTGAAGCTTTCTTT CAWSVPGVNTEAFF
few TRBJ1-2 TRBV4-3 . TGCGCCAGCAGCCAAGAGGTGACTGGCCGTTGGTATGGCTACACCTTC CASSQEVTGRWYGYTF
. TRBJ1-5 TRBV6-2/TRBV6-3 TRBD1 TGTGCCAGCAGTTATCCGACAGGGGCCGTCAATCAGCCCCAGCATTTT CASSYPTGAVNQPQHF
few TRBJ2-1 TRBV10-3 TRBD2 TGTGCCATCAGGGGGGGACTAGCGGGGCCAAGCTCCTACAATGAGCAGTTCTTC CAIRGGLAGPSSYNEQFF
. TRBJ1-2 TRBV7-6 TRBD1 TGTGCCAGCAGCCCGAGGGACAGGCGGTATGGCTACACCTTC CASSPRDRRYGYTF
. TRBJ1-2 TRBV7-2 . TGTGCCAGCAGCCCCGCAGGGTTCACTAACTATGGCTACACCTTC CASSPAGFTNYGYTF
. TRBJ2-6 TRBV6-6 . TGTGCCAGCAGTCCGGGGTCCTTTGGGAAGACCAACGTCCTGACTTTC CASSPGSFGKTNVLTF
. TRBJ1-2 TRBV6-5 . TGTGCCAGCAGTTACTCTGGAGACGGGTCCGGGGGCTACACCTTC CASSYSGDGSGGYTF
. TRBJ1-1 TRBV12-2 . TGTGCAAGTCGTTTCCGGGGACAGGGAAAAGCTGAAGCTTTCTTT CASRFRGQGKAEAFF
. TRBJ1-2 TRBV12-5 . TGTGCTAGTGGTTTGGTACCCGGGGAAAGCTACACCTTC CASGLVPGESYTF
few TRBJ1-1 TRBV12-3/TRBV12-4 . TGTGCCAGCAGTGGGGGCGGCAGAACTGAAGCTTTCTTT CASSGGGRTEAFF
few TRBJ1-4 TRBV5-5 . TGTGCCAGCAGCTTGGAGAGGGGAGGGTTCTGGATTAATGAAAAACTGTTTTTT CASSLERGGFWINEKLFF
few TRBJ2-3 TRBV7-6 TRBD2 TGTGCCAGCAGCTTATCGCGGGGGGCGGCAGATACGCAGTATTTT CASSLSRGAADTQYF
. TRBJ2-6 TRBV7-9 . TGTGCCAGCAGCCGGGTCCACTCTGGGGCCAACGTCCTGACTTTC CASSRVHSGANVLTF
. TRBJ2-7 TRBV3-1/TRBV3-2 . TGTGCCAGCAGGAGCACGACCTACGAGCAGTACTTC CASRSTTYEQYF
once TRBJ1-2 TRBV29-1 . TGCAGCGTTGAAGCAGGGATCGCGGCTAACTATGGCTACACCTTC CSVEAGIAANYGYTF
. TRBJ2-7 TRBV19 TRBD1 TGTGCCAGTAGACCGCGGACAGGTTCAACCTACGAGCAGTACTTC CASRPRTGSTYEQYF
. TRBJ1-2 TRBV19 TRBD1 TGTGCCAGTACGTCGACAGGGCTCTATGGCTACACCTTC CASTSTGLYGYTF
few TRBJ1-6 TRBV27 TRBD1 TGTGCCAGCAGTTCCCCGACAGGGATATATAATTCACCCCTCCACTTT CASSSPTGIYNSPLHF
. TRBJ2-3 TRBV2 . TGTGCCAGCAGTGAACAGGGGCCAGATACGCAGTATTTT CASSEQGPDTQYF
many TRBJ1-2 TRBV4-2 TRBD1 TGTGCCAGCAGCCACAAGACAGGGGCCTATGGCTACACCTTC CASSHKTGAYGYTF
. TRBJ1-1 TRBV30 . TGTGCCTGGACCGTAAGCGGTAGAGGGGCTTTCTTT CAWTVSGRGAFF
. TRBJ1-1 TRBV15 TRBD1 TGTGCCACCAGCACGGGACAGTCGCGATCCGAAGCTTTCTTT CATSTGQSRSEAFF
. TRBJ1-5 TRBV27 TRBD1 TGTGCCAGCAGTCCCCAAGACAGGGGCTATCAGCCCCAGCATTTT CASSPQDRGYQPQHF
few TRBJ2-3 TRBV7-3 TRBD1 TGTGCCAGCAGCTTGACAGGGCAATCAGGGGATACGCAGTATTTT CASSLTGQSGDTQYF
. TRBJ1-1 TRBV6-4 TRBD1 TGTGCCAGCAGCCCCGGGACAGGGGAAGAAGCTTTCTTT CASSPGTGEEAFF
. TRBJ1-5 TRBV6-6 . TGTGCCAGCAGTAGTATCCAGGGGAATCAGCCCCAGCATTTT CASSSIQGNQPQHF
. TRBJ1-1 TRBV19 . TGTGCCAGTAGTCTCACGCGGCTGTCGAGCACTGAAGCTTTCTTT CASSLTRLSSTEAFF
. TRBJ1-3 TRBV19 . TGTGCCAGTAGTCGGCCGGGCTCTGGAAACACCATATATTTT CASSRPGSGNTIYF
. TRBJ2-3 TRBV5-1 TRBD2 TGCGCCAGCAGGCGCACTAGCGGGGGACCCACAGATACGCAGTATTTT CASRRTSGGPTDTQYF
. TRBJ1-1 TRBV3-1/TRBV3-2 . TGTGCCAGCAGCCAAACAAGGACAGTACCAAAAACTTTCTTT CASSQTRTVPKTFF
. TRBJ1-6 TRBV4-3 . TGCGCCAGCAGCCAAGATTCCAGGAGGGGCTATAATTCACCCCTCCACTTT CASSQDSRRGYNSPLHF
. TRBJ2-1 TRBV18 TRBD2 TGTGCCAGCTCACCACGACTAGCGGGGGGTCTTGAGCAGTTCTTC CASSPRLAGGLEQFF
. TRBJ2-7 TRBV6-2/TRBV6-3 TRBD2 TGTGCCAGCAGTCCCGGACTAGCGGGCGCGACCTACGAGCAGTACTTC CASSPGLAGATYEQYF
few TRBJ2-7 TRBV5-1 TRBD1 TGCGCCAGCAGCCCCGGACAGGCTACATCCTACGAGCAGTACTTC CASSPGQATSYEQYF
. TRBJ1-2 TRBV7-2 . TGTGCCAGCAGCTTCGGGAATAACTATGGCTACACCTTC CASSFGNNYGYTF
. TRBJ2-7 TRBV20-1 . TGCAGTGCTAGTGAACAGGGTCCGGAACCCTACGAGCAGTACTTC CSASEQGPEPYEQYF
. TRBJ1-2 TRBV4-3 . TGCGCCAGCAGCCAAGAGGTGCTCACGGGGAACTATGGCTACACCTTC CASSQEVLTGNYGYTF
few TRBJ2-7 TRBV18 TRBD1 TGTGCCAGCTCACAGGGGACAGCATACGAGCAGTACTTC CASSQGTAYEQYF
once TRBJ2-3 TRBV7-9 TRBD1 TGTGCCAGCAGCCCTCATCCGGGCACAGGGGCCGATACGCAGTATTTT CASSPHPGTGADTQYF
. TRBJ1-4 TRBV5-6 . TGTGCCAGCAGCTCTTTTGGGACAAGGGCTAATGAAAAACTGTTTTTT CASSSFGTRANEKLFF
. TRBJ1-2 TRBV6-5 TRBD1 TGTGCCAGCAGACGCATAGGACAGGGGAATGGCTACACCTTC CASRRIGQGNGYTF
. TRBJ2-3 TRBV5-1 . TGCGCCAGCAGCTCCCCTAGCACAGATACGCAGTATTTT CASSSPSTDTQYF
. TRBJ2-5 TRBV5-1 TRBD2 TGCGCCAGCAGCTTGATTGGTCAGGGAGGGGAGACCCAGTACTTC CASSLIGQGGETQYF
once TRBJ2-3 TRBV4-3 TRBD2 TGCGCCAGCAGCCAATGGGGGGGGGATACGCAGTATTTT CASSQWGGDTQYF
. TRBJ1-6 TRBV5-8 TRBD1 TGTGCCAGCAGCTTGGAAAGGGTTTGGGACAGTAATTCACCCCTCCACTTT CASSLERVWDSNSPLHF
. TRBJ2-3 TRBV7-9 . TGTGCCAGCAGCTCCGTAGCAGATACGCAGTATTTT CASSSVADTQYF
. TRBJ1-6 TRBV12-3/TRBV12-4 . TGTGCCAGCAGAGAGAATTCACCCCTCCACTTT CASRENSPLHF
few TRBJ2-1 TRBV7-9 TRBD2 TGTGCCAGCAGTTTTAGGCGGGGGGGATCCTACAATGAGCAGTTCTTC CASSFRRGGSYNEQFF
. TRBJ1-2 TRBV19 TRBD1 TGTGCCAGTAGTCCAGGGGGCGCGGGGGCGGCCCGCTACACCTTC CASSPGGAGAARYTF
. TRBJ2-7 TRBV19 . TGTGCCACCGGGCGGGGATCCTACGAGCAGTACTTC CATGRGSYEQYF
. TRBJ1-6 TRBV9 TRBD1 TGTGCCAGCAGCGTATACCCGGGACAGGGTGGTTCACCCCTCCACTTT CASSVYPGQGGSPLHF
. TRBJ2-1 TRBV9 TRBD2 TGTGCCAGCAGCCTTTCTTTAGCGGGGCGGAGGAATGAGCAGTTCTTC CASSLSLAGRRNEQFF
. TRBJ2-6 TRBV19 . TGTGCCAGTAGTATACTGGGGCAGGGGTCTGGGGCCAACGTCCTGACTTTC CASSILGQGSGANVLTF
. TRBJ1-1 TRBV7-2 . TGTGCCAGCACCCCTCTGACGGGGAACACTGAAGCTTTCTTT CASTPLTGNTEAFF